Sequencing of this TCR beta chain was carried out in a study of OX40 agonist ivuxolimab in advanced cancers. Patients with autoimmune history or systemic immunosuppression were excluded. V dropped 0 bases and J dropped 5 bases, with 12 bases sitting between them. The germline V gene encodes CDR1 SGHAT and CDR2 FQDESV (reference sequence). CDR3 length: 15 amino acids. Clones were sequenced by immunoSEQ multiplex PCR, and TCRdb holds only the in-frame ones, with some missing. The sample includes tens of thousands of clones, 88% of them seen just once. The chain combines TRBV11-1 with TRBJ2-3; unclear D gene. The starting material was CD4+ or CD8+ T cells sorted from blood, obtained in a trial of the OX40 agonist ivuxolimab. The sequence was obtained from an adult with an advanced solid tumor such as melanoma, head and neck, liver or kidney cancer. The CDR3: CASSLAPGGKDTQYF. The DNA of the CDR3 is TGTGCCAGCAGCTTAGCCCCCGGTGGCAAAGATACGCAGTATTTT.